What follows describes a single TCR beta chain. V lost 6 bases, J lost 2 bases, and 10 bases stayed unmatched. The CDR3 extends over 16 amino acids. Germline values: CDR1 MDHEN, CDR2 SYDVKM. This entry belongs to a study of shared clonotypes between healthy human individuals. Study background: A couple of female and three male donors aged 18 to 49 were enrolled.

Profiled with immunoSEQ multiplex PCR; TCRdb holds only in-frame clones, not every one. This table has around 2.3 million clones, approximately 94% appearing once. This clonotype was sampled from a man in his late teens or twenties in good health. This sequence joins TRBV28 and TRBJ2-3; TRBD2 matches at 8 bases. The material sequenced was naive CD4+ T cells sorted from blood. This sample's subset: CD45RA+ positively selected. The CDR3 DNA sequence: TGTGCCAGCAGCTATATGCGGGGGGTCCTCACAGATACGCAGTATTTT. This codes for CASSYMRGVLTDTQYF.